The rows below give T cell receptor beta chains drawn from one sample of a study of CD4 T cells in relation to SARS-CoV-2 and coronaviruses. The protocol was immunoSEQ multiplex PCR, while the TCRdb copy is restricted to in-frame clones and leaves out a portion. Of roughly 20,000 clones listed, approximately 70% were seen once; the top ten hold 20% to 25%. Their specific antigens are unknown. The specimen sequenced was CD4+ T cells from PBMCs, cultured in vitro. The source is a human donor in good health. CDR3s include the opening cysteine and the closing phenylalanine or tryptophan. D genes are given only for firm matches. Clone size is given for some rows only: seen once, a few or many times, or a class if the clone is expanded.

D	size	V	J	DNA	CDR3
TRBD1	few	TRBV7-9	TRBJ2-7	TGTGCCAGCAGCTTAGTGGTAACAGGGGGTACCTACGAGCAGTACTTC	CASSLVVTGGTYEQYF
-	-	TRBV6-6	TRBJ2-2	TGTGCCAGCAGTTTGAGACTGCCCCCTTTGGGGGAGCTGTTTTTT	CASSLRLPPLGELFF
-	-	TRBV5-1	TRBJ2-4	TGCGCCAGCAGCTTAGAATACAGAGGAGGGGAGCTAGCCAAAAACATTCAGTACTTC	CASSLEYRGGELAKNIQYF
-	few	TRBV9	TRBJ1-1	TGTGCCAGCAGCTTCCGGACGGAGAACACTGAAGCTTTCTTT	CASSFRTENTEAFF
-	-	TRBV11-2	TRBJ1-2	TGTGCCAGCAGCTTAGACATAACGTTTGGCTACACCTTC	CASSLDITFGYTF
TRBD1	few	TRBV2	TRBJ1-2	TGTGCCAGCACCGGACAGGGGGACTATGGCTACACCTTC	CASTGQGDYGYTF
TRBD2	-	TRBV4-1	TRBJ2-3	TGCGCCAGCAGCTCAGCGGGGGGTGTAGATACGCAGTATTTT	CASSSAGGVDTQYF
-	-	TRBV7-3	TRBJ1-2	TGTGCCAGCAGCTTAACGGATACAGGGATCAGTGGCTACACCTTC	CASSLTDTGISGYTF
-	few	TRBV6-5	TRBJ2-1	TGTGCCAGCAGTTACGGATTGGGAGGTCTTACTGAGCAGTTCTTC	CASSYGLGGLTEQFF
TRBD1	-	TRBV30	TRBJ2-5	TGTGCCTGGGACAGGGACCAAGAGACCCAGTACTTC	CAWDRDQETQYF
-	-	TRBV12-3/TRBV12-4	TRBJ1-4	TGTGCCAGCAGTTTTGGGGAACGAGGACTGTTTTTT	CASSFGERGLFF
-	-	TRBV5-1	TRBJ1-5	TGCGCCAGCAGCTTGGGGGGGGGTGAGGGGGTCGTACAGCCCCAGCATTTT	CASSLGGGEGVVQPQHF
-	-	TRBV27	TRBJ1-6	TGTGCCAGCAGTATCCAGGCGTTCTATAATTCACCCCTCCACTTT	CASSIQAFYNSPLHF
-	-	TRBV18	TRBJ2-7	TGTGCCAGCTCACCACTGGTCAGCCACTACGAGCAGTACTTC	CASSPLVSHYEQYF
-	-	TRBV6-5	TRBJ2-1	TGTGCCAGCAGCGATTGGTCCTACAATGAGCAGTTCTTC	CASSDWSYNEQFF
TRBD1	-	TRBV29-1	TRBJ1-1	TGCAGCGTGGACAGGCCGGAAAACACTGAAGCTTTCTTT	CSVDRPENTEAFF
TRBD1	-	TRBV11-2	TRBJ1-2	TGTGCCAGCAGCTTACGAGGAGGCAGGGGGTCTATCGCGAGCTATGGCTACACCTTC	CASSLRGGRGSIASYGYTF
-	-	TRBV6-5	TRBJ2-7	TGTGCCAGCAGTTACCCCGGGACTCGGGAGCAGTACTTC	CASSYPGTREQYF
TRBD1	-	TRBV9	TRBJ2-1	TGTGCCAGCAGCGTACGGGGTCGACAGGGTGAAGGGCAGTTCTTC	CASSVRGRQGEGQFF
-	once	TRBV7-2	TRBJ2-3	TGTGCCAGCAGCCCCCGGGACTTTCCAGATACGCAGTATTTT	CASSPRDFPDTQYF
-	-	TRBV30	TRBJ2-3	TGTGCCTGGACCCCCGTGGTTACGCAGTATTTT	CAWTPVVTQYF
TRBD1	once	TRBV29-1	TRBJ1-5	TGCAGCGTTGAAGACATGGGGGACAGGGATCGTAAGCAGCCCCAGCATTTT	CSVEDMGDRDRKQPQHF
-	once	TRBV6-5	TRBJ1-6	TGTGCCAGCAGTTACTCCAACCGGGACACCCGTTTGTACTTT	CASSYSNRDTRLYF
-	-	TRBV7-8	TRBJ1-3	TGTGCCAGCAGCCCCATAAGGGGGGAAGGAAACACCATATATTTT	CASSPIRGEGNTIYF
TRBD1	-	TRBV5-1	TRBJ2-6	TGCGCCAGCAGCTTTCCGGGACAGGGGGAGTCTGGGGCCAACGTCCTGACTTTC	CASSFPGQGESGANVLTF
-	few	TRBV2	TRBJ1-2	TGTGCCAGCACGGGTGAGGTCGGCAACTATGGCTACACCTTC	CASTGEVGNYGYTF
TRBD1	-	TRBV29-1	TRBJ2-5	TGCAGCGCGAAGAGAGGGACAGGGATGGGAGAGACCCAGTACTTC	CSAKRGTGMGETQYF